This T cell receptor beta chain appears in the sequencing data of a study of control samples from healthy donors and cancer patients. This clone has only a few counts. The data were produced by immunoSEQ multiplex PCR, yet TCRdb's version contains in-frame clones alone and is incomplete. The sample shows tens of thousands of clones, approximately 89% of them seen only once. The CDR3 totals 15 residues. V was pared by 5 bases and J by 5 bases, with 8 bases of the junction left unmatched. Germline CDR1 is MNHEY and CDR2 is SVGAGI. The receptor was isolated from a man aged 60-69 years with colorectal cancer. The chain links TRBV6-5 to TRBJ2-1; 8 nucleotides match TRBD2. The material sequenced was PBMCs. This CDR3 is CASSHYSSGHNEQFF. CDR3 DNA: TGTGCCAGCAGTCATTATTCTAGCGGGCACAATGAGCAGTTCTTC.